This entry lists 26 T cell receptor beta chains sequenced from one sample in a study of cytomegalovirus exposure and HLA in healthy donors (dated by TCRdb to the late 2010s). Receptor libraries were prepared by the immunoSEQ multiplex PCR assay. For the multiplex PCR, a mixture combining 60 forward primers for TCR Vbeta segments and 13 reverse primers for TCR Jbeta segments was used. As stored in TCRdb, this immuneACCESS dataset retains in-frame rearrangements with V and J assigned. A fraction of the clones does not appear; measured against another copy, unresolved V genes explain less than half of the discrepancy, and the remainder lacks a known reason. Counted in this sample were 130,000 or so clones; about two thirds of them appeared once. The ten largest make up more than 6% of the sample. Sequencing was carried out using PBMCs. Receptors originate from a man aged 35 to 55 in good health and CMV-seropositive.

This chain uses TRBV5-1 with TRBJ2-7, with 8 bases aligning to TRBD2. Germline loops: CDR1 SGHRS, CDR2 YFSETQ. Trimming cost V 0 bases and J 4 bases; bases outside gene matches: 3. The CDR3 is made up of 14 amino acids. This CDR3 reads CASSLAGGPYEQYF. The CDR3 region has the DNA TGCGCCAGCAGCTTGGCGGGAGGGCCGTACGAGCAGTACTTC.

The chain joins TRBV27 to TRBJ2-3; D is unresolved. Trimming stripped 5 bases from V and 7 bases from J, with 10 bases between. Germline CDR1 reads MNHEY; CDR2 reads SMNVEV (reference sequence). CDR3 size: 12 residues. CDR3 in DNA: TGTGCCAGCAGTCCGAGATTTAATACGCAGTATTTT. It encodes CASSPRFNTQYF.

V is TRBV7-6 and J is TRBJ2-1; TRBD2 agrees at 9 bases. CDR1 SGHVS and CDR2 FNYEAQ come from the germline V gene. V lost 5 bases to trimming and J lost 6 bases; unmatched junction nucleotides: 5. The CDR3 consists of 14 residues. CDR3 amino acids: CASSLSGSFNEQFF. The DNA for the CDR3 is TGTGCCAGCAGCCTTAGCGGGAGCTTCAATGAGCAGTTCTTC.

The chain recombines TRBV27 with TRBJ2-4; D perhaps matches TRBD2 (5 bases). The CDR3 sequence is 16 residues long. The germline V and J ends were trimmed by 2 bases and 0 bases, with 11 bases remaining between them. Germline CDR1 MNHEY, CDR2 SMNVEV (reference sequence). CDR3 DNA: TGTGCCAGCAGTTTAAGTCTAGCAGTAGCCAAAAACATTCAGTACTTC. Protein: CASSLSLAVAKNIQYF.

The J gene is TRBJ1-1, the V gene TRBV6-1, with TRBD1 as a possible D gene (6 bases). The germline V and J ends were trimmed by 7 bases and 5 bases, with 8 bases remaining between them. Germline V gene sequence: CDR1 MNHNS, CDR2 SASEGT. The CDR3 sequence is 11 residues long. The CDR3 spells CASTGETEAFF. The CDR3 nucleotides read TGTGCCAGCACAGGGGAGACTGAAGCTTTCTTT.

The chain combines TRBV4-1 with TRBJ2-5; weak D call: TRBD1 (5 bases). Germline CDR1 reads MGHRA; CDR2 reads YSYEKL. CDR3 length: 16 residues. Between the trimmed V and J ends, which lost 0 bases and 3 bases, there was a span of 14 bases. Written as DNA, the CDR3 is TGCGCCAGCAGCCAAGAGGGCAGGGATGGGGAAGAGACCCAGTACTTC. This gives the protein CASSQEGRDGEETQYF.

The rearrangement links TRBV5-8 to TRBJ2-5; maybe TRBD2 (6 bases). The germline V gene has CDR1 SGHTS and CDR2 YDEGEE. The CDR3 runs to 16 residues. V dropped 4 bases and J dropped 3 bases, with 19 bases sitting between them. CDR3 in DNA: TGTGCCAGCAGCGCCTACGCCTACCGGAGGGAAGAGACCCAGTACTTC. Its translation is CASSAYAYRREETQYF.

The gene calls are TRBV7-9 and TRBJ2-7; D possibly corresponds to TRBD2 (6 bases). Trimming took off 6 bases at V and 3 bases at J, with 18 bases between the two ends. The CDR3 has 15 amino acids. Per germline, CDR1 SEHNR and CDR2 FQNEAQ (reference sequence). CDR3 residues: CASSSWGEVVYEQYF. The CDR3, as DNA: TGTGCCAGCAGTTCATGGGGGGAAGTGGTCTACGAGCAGTACTTC.

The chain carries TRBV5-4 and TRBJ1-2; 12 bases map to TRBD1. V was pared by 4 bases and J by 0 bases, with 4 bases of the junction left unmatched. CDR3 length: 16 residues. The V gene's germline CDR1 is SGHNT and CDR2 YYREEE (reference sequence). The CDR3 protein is CASSPGTGGANYGYTF. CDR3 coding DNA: TGTGCCAGCAGCCCAGGGACAGGGGGCGCTAACTATGGCTACACCTTC.

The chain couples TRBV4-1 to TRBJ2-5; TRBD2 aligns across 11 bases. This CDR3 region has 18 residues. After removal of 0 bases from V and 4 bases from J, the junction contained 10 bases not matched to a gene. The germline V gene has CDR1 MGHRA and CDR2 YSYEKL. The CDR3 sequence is CASSQEVRLAGGRETQYF. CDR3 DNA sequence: TGCGCCAGCAGCCAAGAGGTCCGTCTAGCGGGAGGACGAGAGACCCAGTACTTC.

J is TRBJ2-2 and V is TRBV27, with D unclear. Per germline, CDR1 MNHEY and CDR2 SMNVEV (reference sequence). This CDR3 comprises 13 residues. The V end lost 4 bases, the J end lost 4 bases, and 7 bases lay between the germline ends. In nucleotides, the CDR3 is TGTGCCAGCAGTTACGGGTTCACCGGGGAGCTGTTTTTT. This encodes CASSYGFTGELFF.

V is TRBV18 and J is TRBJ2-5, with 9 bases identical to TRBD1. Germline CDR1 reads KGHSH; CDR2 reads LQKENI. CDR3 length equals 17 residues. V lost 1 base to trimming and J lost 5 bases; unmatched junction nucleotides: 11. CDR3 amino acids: CASSPLDLQGAYETQYF. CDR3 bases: TGTGCCAGCTCACCACTAGACCTACAGGGGGCGTATGAGACCCAGTACTTC.

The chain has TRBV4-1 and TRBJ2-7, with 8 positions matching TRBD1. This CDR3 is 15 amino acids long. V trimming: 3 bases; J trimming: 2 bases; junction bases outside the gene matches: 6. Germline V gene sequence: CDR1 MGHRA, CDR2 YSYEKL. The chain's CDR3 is CASSHSTGGPYEQYF. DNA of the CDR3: TGCGCCAGCAGCCACTCCACAGGGGGACCCTACGAGCAGTACTTC.

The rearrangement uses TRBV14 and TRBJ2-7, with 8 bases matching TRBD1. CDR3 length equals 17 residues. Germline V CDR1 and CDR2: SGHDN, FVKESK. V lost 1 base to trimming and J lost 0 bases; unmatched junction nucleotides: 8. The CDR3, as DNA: TGTGCCAGCAGCCAAGGGATACGGACAGGGCTCTCCTACGAGCAGTACTTC. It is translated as CASSQGIRTGLSYEQYF. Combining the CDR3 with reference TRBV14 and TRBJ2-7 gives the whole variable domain EAGVTQFPSHSVIEKGQTVTLRCDPISGHDNLYWYRRVMGKEIKFLLHFVKESKQDESGMPNNRFLAERTGGTYSTLKVQPAELEDSGVYFCASSQGIRTGLSYEQYFGPGTRLTVT.

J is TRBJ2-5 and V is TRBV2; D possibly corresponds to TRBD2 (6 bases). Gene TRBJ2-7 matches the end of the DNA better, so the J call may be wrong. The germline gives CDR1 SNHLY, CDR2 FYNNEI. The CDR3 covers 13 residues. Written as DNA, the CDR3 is TGTGCCAGCACGGGGGTAAGCTCCTACGAGCAGTACTTC. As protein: CASTGVSSYEQYF.

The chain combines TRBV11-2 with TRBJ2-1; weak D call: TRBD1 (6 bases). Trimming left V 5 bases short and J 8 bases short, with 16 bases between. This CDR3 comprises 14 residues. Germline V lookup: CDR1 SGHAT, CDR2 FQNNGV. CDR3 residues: CASSGQSNRDEQFF. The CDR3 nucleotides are TGTGCCAGCAGCGGACAGTCAAATAGGGATGAGCAGTTCTTC.

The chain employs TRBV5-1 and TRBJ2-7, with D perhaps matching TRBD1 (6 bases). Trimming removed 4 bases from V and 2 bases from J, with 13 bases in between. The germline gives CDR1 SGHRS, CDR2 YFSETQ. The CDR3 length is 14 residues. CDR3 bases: TGCGCCAGCAGCATACGGACAGAAGCCTACGAGCAGTACTTC. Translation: CASSIRTEAYEQYF.

The CDR3 nucleotides read TGTGCCCGTAGGGGACAGAGACTAGCGGGAGGGCCCTGGAATGAGCAGTTCTTC. It is translated as CARRGQRLAGGPWNEQFF. The chain carries TRBV7-9 and TRBJ2-1; TRBD2 aligns across 14 bases. In germline, CDR1 is SEHNR, CDR2 FQNEAQ (reference sequence). The length of the CDR3 is 18 residues. V dropped 11 bases and J dropped 7; count of bases not matched to a gene: 19.

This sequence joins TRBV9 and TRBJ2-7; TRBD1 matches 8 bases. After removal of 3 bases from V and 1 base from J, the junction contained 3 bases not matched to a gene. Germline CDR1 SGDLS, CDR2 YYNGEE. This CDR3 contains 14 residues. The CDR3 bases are TGTGCCAGCAGCGCGGGACAGGCGTCCTACGAGCAGTACTTC. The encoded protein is CASSAGQASYEQYF.

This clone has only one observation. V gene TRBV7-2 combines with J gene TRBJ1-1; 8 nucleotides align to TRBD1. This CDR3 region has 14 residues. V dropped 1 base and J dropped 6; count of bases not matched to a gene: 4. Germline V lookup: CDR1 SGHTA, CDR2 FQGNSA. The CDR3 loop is CASSLVAGGSEAFF. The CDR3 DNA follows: TGTGCCAGCAGCTTAGTGGCAGGGGGCTCTGAAGCTTTCTTT.

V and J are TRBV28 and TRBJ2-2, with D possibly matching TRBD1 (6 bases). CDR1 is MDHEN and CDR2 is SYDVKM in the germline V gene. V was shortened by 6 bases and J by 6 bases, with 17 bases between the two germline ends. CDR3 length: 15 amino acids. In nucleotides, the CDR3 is TGTGCCAGCAGACTACAGGGCAGAGACTCCGGGGAGCTGTTTTTT. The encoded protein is CASRLQGRDSGELFF.

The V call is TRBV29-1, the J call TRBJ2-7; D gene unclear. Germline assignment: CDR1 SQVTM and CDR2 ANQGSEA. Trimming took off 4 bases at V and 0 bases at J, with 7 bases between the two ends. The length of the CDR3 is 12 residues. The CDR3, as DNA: TGCAGCGTTGCCCACGGCTCCTACGAGCAGTACTTC. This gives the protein CSVAHGSYEQYF.

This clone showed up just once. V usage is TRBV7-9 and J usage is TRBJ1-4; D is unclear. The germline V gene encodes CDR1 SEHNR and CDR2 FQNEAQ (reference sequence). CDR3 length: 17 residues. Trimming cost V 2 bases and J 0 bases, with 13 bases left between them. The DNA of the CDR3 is TGTGCCAGCAGCTTAACCGGGGTAGTTGCAACTAATGAAAAACTGTTTTTT. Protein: CASSLTGVVATNEKLFF.

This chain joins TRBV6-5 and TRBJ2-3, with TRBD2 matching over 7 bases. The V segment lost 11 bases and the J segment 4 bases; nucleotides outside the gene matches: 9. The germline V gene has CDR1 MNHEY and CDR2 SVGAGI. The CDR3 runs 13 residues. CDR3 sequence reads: CAASNGRSDTQYF. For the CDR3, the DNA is TGTGCCGCCAGCAACGGGAGGTCAGATACGCAGTATTTT.

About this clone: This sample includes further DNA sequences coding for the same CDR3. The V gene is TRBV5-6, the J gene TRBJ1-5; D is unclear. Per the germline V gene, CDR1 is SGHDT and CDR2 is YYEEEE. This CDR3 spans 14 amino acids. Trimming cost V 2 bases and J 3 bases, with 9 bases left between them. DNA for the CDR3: TGTGCCAGCAGCTTAGGAACAGCCAATCAGCCCCAGCATTTT. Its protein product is CASSLGTANQPQHF.

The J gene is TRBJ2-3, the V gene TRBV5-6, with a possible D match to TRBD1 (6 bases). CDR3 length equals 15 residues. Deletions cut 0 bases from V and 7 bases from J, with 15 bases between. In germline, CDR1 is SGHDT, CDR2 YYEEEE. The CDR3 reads CASSLGQVSVYTQYF. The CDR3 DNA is TGTGCCAGCAGCTTGGGACAGGTATCGGTATATACGCAGTATTTT.